This T cell receptor (beta chain) was profiled in a study of Ad26.COV2.S vaccination and SARS-CoV-2 variants. Specified treatment: 15 to 20 received Ad26.COV2.S at low or high dose, single or two shots; a few received placebo; per-sample allocation not given. Collection of the samples took place on day 63 after the first injection of vaccine or placebo. Method: immunoSEQ multiplex PCR; TCRdb's copy keeps in-frame clones and lacks some. The sample consists of around 300,000 clones, 65% to 90% of them appearing once. The CDR3 spans 18 residues. The receptor's source is a person between 18 and 60 years old who received the Ad26.COV2.S COVID-19 vaccine or a placebo. This chain joins TRBV21-1 and TRBJ2-7; the DNA was not compared with TRBD2, the D call given in the table. TRBV21-1 constitutes a pseudogene. The material was peripheral blood, obtained in a trial of Ad26.COV2.S vaccine versus placebo. The DNA of the CDR3 is TGTGCCAGCAGCAAAGGGTTTTCGGGTTTAGCGGAGGGCTACGAGCAGTACTTC. It encodes CASSKGFSGLAEGYEQYF.